These 26 T cell receptor beta chains share one sample of origin, sequenced in a study of blood T cell repertoires in COVID-19. The data were produced by immunoSEQ multiplex PCR, yet TCRdb's version contains in-frame clones alone and is incomplete. Of around 400,000 clones detected, over 75% appear once; the ten largest clones hold about 2.5%. The sequenced sample was peripheral blood. The receptors originated from a woman aged 55-69 years with COVID-19, enrolled during active disease.

J is TRBJ1-2 and V is TRBV27; the match to TRBD1 covers 7 bases. From germline, CDR1 is MNHEY and CDR2 SMNVEV (reference sequence). The CDR3 is made up of 17 amino acids. V shed 6 bases and J 8 bases; nucleotides not matched to a gene: 21. DNA for the CDR3: TGTGCCAGCAGATCAAATCGGGGGATAGACAGGGAGCGCGGCTACACCTTC. This translates into CASRSNRGIDRERGYTF.

The chain is built from TRBV12-5 and TRBJ2-1; TRBD1 aligns across 7 bases. Germline CDR1 reads LGHNT; CDR2 reads FRNRAP. The ends lost 7 bases at V and 9 bases at J; junction bases unmatched: 9. This CDR3 is built from 13 residues. CDR3 sequence: CASAPPGGSEQFF. CDR3 nucleotides: TGTGCTAGTGCCCCCCCAGGGGGTAGTGAGCAGTTCTTC.

A single count supports this clone. The chain is built from TRBV19 and TRBJ2-7; 10 nucleotides align to TRBD1. This CDR3 region has 11 residues. The ends lost 5 bases at V and 11 bases at J; junction bases unmatched: 3. CDR1 is LNHDA, CDR2 SQIVND, per germline (reference sequence). CDR3 residues: CASSAGQGKYF. CDR3 nucleotides: TGTGCCAGTAGTGCGGGACAGGGGAAGTACTTC.

This clone was observed a handful of times. This chain connects TRBV7-8 to TRBJ1-3; D is ambiguous. V was shortened by 6 bases and J by 2 bases, with 8 bases between the two germline ends. The CDR3 is 13 amino acids. Germline V gene lookup returns CDR1 SGHVS and CDR2 FQNEAQ. The CDR3 loop reads CASRVLAGNTIYF. CDR3 DNA sequence: TGTGCCAGCAGGGTTTTAGCTGGAAACACCATATATTTT. Supplemented by reference TRBV7-8 and TRBJ1-3, the full variable domain reads GAGVSQSPRYKVAKRGQDVALRCDPISGHVSLFWYQQALGQGPEFLTYFQNEAQLDKSGLPSDRFFAERPEGSVSTLKIQRTQQEDSAVYLCASRVLAGNTIYFGEGSWLTVV.

CDR3 bases: TGTGCCAGTAGTTTGGGACTGACAGATACGCAGTATTTT. It yields the protein CASSLGLTDTQYF. This sequence joins TRBV19 and TRBJ2-3, with D possibly being TRBD2 (6 bases). Germline CDR1 and CDR2: LNHDA and SQIVND (reference sequence). V lost 5 bases and J 3 bases, leaving 9 bases between the germline ends. The CDR3 is 13 amino acids.

The genes are TRBV30 and TRBJ1-1; D uncertain. Germline V CDR1 and CDR2: GTSNPN, SVGIG (reference sequence). This CDR3 comprises 13 residues. V was cut by 2 bases and J by 4 bases, with 11 bases left in between. The chain's CDR3 is CAWSRGISTEAFF. The CDR3 DNA is TGTGCCTGGAGTCGCGGCATTAGCACTGAAGCTTTCTTT.

This clone showed up just once. The chain has TRBV5-4 and TRBJ2-1, with no clear D. The CDR3 runs to 16 residues. CDR1 is SGHNT, CDR2 YYREEE, per germline (reference sequence). Trimming took off 2 bases at V and 3 bases at J, with 15 bases between the two ends. DNA of the CDR3: TGTGCCAGCAGCTTTAAGAGATCCCAGGTCTACAATGAGCAGTTCTTC. Amino acid sequence: CASSFKRSQVYNEQFF.

This clone has a single count. This chain joins TRBV3-1 (or the pseudogene TRBV3-2) and TRBJ1-2; tentative D call: TRBD1 (6 bases). Trimming took 4 bases from V and 3 from J, leaving 15 bases between them. Germline CDR1 is LGHDT and CDR2 is YNNKEL (reference sequence). CDR3 size: 15 residues. The CDR3 DNA reads as TGTGCCAGCAGCCCCGGAGGGGGGGGAGACTATGGCTACACCTTC. Translated, it gives CASSPGGGGDYGYTF.

Points on this clone: Additional DNA sequences in this sample encode the identical CDR3. The chain has TRBV29-1 and TRBJ2-5, with a weak D call TRBD1 (5 bases). The CDR3 loop spans 11 amino acids. Per germline, CDR1 SQVTM and CDR2 ANQGSEA. With 6 bases removed from V and 4 bases from J, the gap between germline ends came to 9 bases. CDR3 in amino acids: CSVGQGETQYF. The CDR3 bases are TGCAGCGTCGGCCAGGGAGAGACCCAGTACTTC.

This clone was detected only once. The V and J genes are TRBV10-3 and TRBJ2-7, with D maybe TRBD1 (6 bases). V lost 7 bases, J lost 4 bases, and 14 bases lay in between. The CDR3 sequence is 13 residues long. Germline V gene sequence: CDR1 ENHRY, CDR2 SYGVKD. The chain's CDR3 is CAIKSPGVYEQYF. CDR3 in DNA: TGTGCCATCAAATCACCAGGGGTATACGAGCAGTACTTC.

The CDR3 nucleotides are TGTGCCAGCACAGGACGGGGGAACACTGAAGCTTTCTTT. Translation gives CASTGRGNTEAFF. The chain combines TRBV2 with TRBJ1-1; D gene ambiguous. The CDR3 covers 13 residues. From germline, CDR1 is SNHLY and CDR2 FYNNEI. V dropped 7 bases and J dropped 1 base, with 10 bases sitting between them. Full variable domain (missing parts from reference TRBV2 and TRBJ1-1): EPEVTQTPSHQVTQMGQEVILRCVPISNHLYFYWYRQILGQKVEFLVSFYNNEISEKSEIFDDQFSVERPDGSNFTLKIRSTKLEDSAMYFCASTGRGNTEAFFGQGTRLTVV.

The chain has TRBV9 and TRBJ2-2; 8 bases align to TRBD2. The trim removed 2 bases at V and 1 base at J, leaving 7 bases unmatched. This CDR3 is 17 amino acids long. CDR1 is SGDLS and CDR2 is YYNGEE in the germline V gene. The CDR3 sequence: CASSVPSGGVNTGELFF. CDR3 nucleotide sequence: TGTGCCAGCAGCGTCCCTTCCGGGGGGGTGAACACCGGGGAGCTGTTTTTT.

The V and J genes are TRBV6-4 and TRBJ1-2, with 10 bases lining up with TRBD1. The CDR3 is 16 amino acids. The V segment lost 0 bases and the J segment 5 bases; nucleotides outside the gene matches: 6. Germline lookup yields CDR1 MRHNA and CDR2 SNTAGT. The CDR3 sequence: CASSDSTGTGDYGYTF. The DNA for the CDR3 is TGTGCCAGCAGTGACTCAACCGGGACAGGGGATTATGGCTACACCTTC.

This clone has a handful of counts. The chain links TRBV18 to TRBJ1-4, with 8 nucleotides matching TRBD1. Germline assignment: CDR1 KGHSH and CDR2 LQKENI. The trim removed 6 bases at V and 5 bases at J, leaving 5 bases unmatched. The CDR3 extends over 14 amino acids. This CDR3 is CASSPDRDNEKLFF. CDR3 sequence (DNA): TGTGCCAGCTCCCCGGACAGGGACAATGAAAAACTGTTTTTT.

The chain carries TRBV10-3 and TRBJ1-5; D remains unclear. The V end was cut by 0 bases, the J end by 12 bases, with 9 bases between. This CDR3 comprises 12 residues. CDR1 is ENHRY, CDR2 SYGVKD, per germline. The DNA of the CDR3 is TGTGCCATCAGTGAGTCTGGGAGACTCCAGCATTTT. Residues: CAISESGRLQHF.

J is TRBJ1-5 and V is TRBV7-8; 8 nucleotides match TRBD1. Germline loops: CDR1 SGHVS, CDR2 FQNEAQ. This CDR3 comprises 17 residues. V dropped 2 bases and J dropped 1; count of bases not matched to a gene: 7. CDR3 in amino acids: CASSLWGRQGSNQPQHF. The DNA of the CDR3 is TGTGCCAGCAGCTTATGGGGAAGACAGGGGAGCAATCAGCCCCAGCATTTT.

The chain is built from TRBV20-1 and TRBJ1-1; no reliable D call. The ends were cut back, 1 base at V and 11 bases at J, with 11 bases in the middle. CDR1 is DFQATT, CDR2 SNEGSKA, per germline (reference sequence). This CDR3 is 11 amino acids long. The CDR3 DNA sequence: TGCAGTGCTAGAGGGTACCCCGGGGCTTTCTTT. This codes for CSARGYPGAFF.

CDR3 bases: TGCGCCAGCAGACAGACAGGGAAGATTTACAATGAGCAGTTCTTC. It specifies CASRQTGKIYNEQFF. V usage is TRBV5-1 and J usage is TRBJ2-1, with 7 bases matching TRBD1. CDR1 is SGHRS, CDR2 YFSETQ, per germline. Trimming cost V 5 bases and J 4 bases; bases outside gene matches: 9. The CDR3 is 15 residues long.

The rearrangement joins TRBV30 to TRBJ1-5; the D is unclear. Germline CDR1 GTSNPN, CDR2 SVGIG (reference sequence). V was shortened by 1 base and J by 0 bases, with 4 bases between the two germline ends. The CDR3 covers 13 residues. The CDR3 coding sequence is TGTGCCTGGAGTGGGAGTAGCAATCAGCCCCAGCATTTT. Its protein product is CAWSGSSNQPQHF.

The genes are TRBV5-4 and TRBJ2-3; possibly TRBD1 for D (6 bases). Looked up from germline, CDR1 is SGHNT and CDR2 is YYREEE (reference sequence). Trimming pared 5 bases from V and 6 bases from J, leaving 13 bases between. The CDR3 has 13 amino acids. The DNA for the CDR3 is TGTGCCAGCAGATACAGGGTCGAGGATACGCAGTATTTT. This codes for CASRYRVEDTQYF.

The chain recombines TRBV5-1 with TRBJ2-7; D possibly corresponds to TRBD1 (6 bases). The CDR3 runs to 14 residues. CDR1 is SGHRS, CDR2 YFSETQ, per germline. Trimming pared 3 bases from V and 4 bases from J, leaving 14 bases between. In DNA, the CDR3 is TGCGCCAGCAGCTCAACAATACAGGGATACGAGCAGTACTTC. This codes for CASSSTIQGYEQYF.

The chain has TRBV6-5 and TRBJ1-2; no clear D gene. Germline CDR1 MNHEY, CDR2 SVGAGI. This CDR3 region has 15 residues. The V gene lost 0 bases and the J gene lost 8 bases, with 16 bases spanning the gap. This chain's CDR3 is CASSYSVEGGRGYTF. The CDR3 DNA reads as TGTGCCAGCAGTTACTCCGTGGAAGGAGGCCGAGGCTACACCTTC.

This clone occurred a few times. The chain recombines TRBV7-2 with TRBJ1-4; tentative D call: TRBD1 (5 bases). Germline V gene lookup returns CDR1 SGHTA and CDR2 FQGNSA. Trimming removed 1 base at V and 7 bases at J, with 13 bases between. The CDR3 loop spans 15 amino acids. Here the CDR3 reads CASSLEGGRGEKLFF. The CDR3 DNA follows: TGTGCCAGCAGCTTAGAAGGAGGGAGGGGTGAAAAACTGTTTTTT.

The CDR3 is CASSYRSSGGNNEQFF. CDR3 DNA: TGTGCCAGCAGTTACCGCTCTAGCGGAGGAAACAATGAGCAGTTCTTC. The chain links TRBV6-6 to TRBJ2-1; 7 positions agree with TRBD2. Germline trimming cut 2 bases from V and 5 bases from J; bases unmatched to any gene: 9. Germline CDR1 reads MNHNY; CDR2 reads SVGAGI (reference sequence). The CDR3 spans 16 residues.

The rearrangement joins TRBV5-1 to TRBJ2-7; D not certain. Trimming removed 2 bases at V and 2 bases at J, with 2 bases between. Germline V gives CDR1 SGHRS, CDR2 YFSETQ. This CDR3 spans 11 amino acids. For the CDR3, the DNA is TGCGCCAGCAGCTTTACCTACGAGCAGTACTTC. Its translation: CASSFTYEQYF.

This rearrangement joins TRBV30 to TRBJ1-2; 7 nucleotides match TRBD1. The germline gives CDR1 GTSNPN, CDR2 SVGIG (reference sequence). Trimming at V came to 1 base and at J to 0 bases, leaving 14 bases not matched to a gene. CDR3 length: 18 amino acids. CDR3 sequence: CAWSDPTGSYPSNYGYTF. In nucleotides, the CDR3 is TGTGCCTGGAGTGACCCGACAGGGTCGTATCCCTCTAACTATGGCTACACCTTC.